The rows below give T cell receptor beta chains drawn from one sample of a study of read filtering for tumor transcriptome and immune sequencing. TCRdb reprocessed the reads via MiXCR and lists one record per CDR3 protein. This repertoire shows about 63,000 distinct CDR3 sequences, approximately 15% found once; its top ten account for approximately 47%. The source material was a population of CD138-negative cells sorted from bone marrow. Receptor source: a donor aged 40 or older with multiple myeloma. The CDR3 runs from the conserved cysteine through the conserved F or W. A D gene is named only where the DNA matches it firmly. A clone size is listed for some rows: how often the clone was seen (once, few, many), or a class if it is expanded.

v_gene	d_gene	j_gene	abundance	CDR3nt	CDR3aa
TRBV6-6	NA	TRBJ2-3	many	TGTGCCAGCAGCCCCGGGACTAGCACAGATACGCAGTATTTT	CASSPGTSTDTQYF
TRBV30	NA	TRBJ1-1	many	TGTGCCTGGAAGGGTCTCACTGAAGCTTTCTTT	CAWKGLTEAFF
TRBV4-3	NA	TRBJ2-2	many	TGCGCCAGCAGCCAAGAGCGGGTCGGACAGGGGAGGAGCGGGAGGAGAGTCGGGGAGCTGTTTTTT	CASSQERVGQGRSGRRVGELFF
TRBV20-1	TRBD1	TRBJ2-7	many	TGCAGTGCCATCCCTGGGACAGCTCCAAACTACGAGCAGTACTTC	CSAIPGTAPNYEQYF
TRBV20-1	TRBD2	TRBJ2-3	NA	TGCAGCAGACTAGCGGGAGCAGATACGCAGTATTTT	CSRLAGADTQYF
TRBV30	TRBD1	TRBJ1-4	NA	TGTGCCTGGAGTGTCCTGGGACAGGGAAATGAAAAACTGTTTTTT	CAWSVLGQGNEKLFF
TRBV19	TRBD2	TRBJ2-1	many	TGTGCCAGTAGTATAGATGCCGGGACTAGCGGGTTTGAGCAGTTCTTC	CASSIDAGTSGFEQFF
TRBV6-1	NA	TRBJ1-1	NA	TGTGCCAGCAGTGAAGGCCCTGAAGCTTTCTTT	CASSEGPEAFF
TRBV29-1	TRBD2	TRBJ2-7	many	TGCAGCGTTACACTAGCGGATCACTACGAGCAGTACTTC	CSVTLADHYEQYF
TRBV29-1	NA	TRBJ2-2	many	TGCAGCGTTGAAGATCTCAGGAACACCGGGGAGCTGTTTTTT	CSVEDLRNTGELFF
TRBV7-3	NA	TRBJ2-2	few	TGTGCCAGCACTCCGGGGACGCGGAGCGGGGAGCTGTTTTTT	CASTPGTRSGELFF
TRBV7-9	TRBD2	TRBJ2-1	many	TGTGCCAGCAGGGGACTAGCGGGAGAAAGTGGGTCCTACAATGAGCAGTTCTTC	CASRGLAGESGSYNEQFF
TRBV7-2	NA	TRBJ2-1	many	TGTGCCAGCAGCCACAATTTCGGGCGAGAGCAGTTCTTC	CASSHNFGREQFF
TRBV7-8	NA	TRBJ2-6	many	TGTGCCAGCAGGCGAACTGGGGCCAACGTCCTGACTTTC	CASRRTGANVLTF
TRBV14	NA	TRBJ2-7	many	TGTGCCAGCAGCCCAGGACCGAAACTCAGTTACGAGCAGTACTTC	CASSPGPKLSYEQYF
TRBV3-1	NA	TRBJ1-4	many	TGTGCCAGCAGCCACCGACCAAATGAAAAACTGTTTTTT	CASSHRPNEKLFF
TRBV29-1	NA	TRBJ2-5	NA	TGCAGCGTTGAAGGGGACGCGGGGCGTTCGGACACCCAGTGCTTC	CSVEGDAGRSDTQCF
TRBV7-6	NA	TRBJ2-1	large	TGTGCCAGCAGCTCAACGGGGGACAGATACAATGAGCAGTTCTTC	CASSSTGDRYNEQFF
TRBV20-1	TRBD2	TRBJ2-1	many	TGCAGTGCAATCCAAGGGACTAGCGGGAGAGGGGGCTACAATGAGCAGTTCTTC	CSAIQGTSGRGGYNEQFF
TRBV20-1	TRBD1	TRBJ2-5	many	TGCAGTGCCGACAACCTAGACAGGGCCCAAGGGGAGACCCAGTACTTC	CSADNLDRAQGETQYF
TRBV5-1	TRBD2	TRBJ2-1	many	TGCGCCAGCAGGAAGCAGCGGGAAAACAATGAGCAGTTCTTC	CASRKQRENNEQFF
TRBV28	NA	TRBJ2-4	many	TGTGCCAGCAGTTTAGACCGGAGTTTGTCGGCCAAAAACATTCAGTACTTC	CASSLDRSLSAKNIQYF
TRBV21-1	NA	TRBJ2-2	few	TGTGCCAGCAGCAAGGGAGGGAGCACCGGGGAGCTGTTTTTT	CASSKGGSTGELFF
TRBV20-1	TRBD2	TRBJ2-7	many	TGCAGTGCGTGGACGACTAGCGGTAGCTCCTACGAGCAGTACTTC	CSAWTTSGSSYEQYF
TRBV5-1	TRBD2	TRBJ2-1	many	TGCGCCAGCAGCTTGGATTCTAGCGGGAGGGCCTACAATGAGCAGTTCTTC	CASSLDSSGRAYNEQFF
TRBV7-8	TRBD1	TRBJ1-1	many	TGTGCCAGCAGCTCCGGACAGGGGGCAGTGGCTGAAGCTTTCTTT	CASSSGQGAVAEAFF
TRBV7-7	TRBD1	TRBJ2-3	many	TGTGCTAGCAGCTTAGCCGGGATCGGACAGGTCCCGTGCACAGATACGCAGTATTTT	CASSLAGIGQVPCTDTQYF
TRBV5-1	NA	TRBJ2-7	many	TGCGCCAGCAGCTTGTCTGGTACAGGGGCGGGGGAGCAGTACTTC	CASSLSGTGAGEQYF
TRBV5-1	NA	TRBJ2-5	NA	TGCGCCAGCAGCTTGGGAATGGGGCTAGTGGTGGAGACCCAGTACTTC	CASSLGMGLVVETQYF
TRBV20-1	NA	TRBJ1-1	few	TGCAGTGCTATTACCGGGGCCGGGGGTGCTGAAGCTTTCTTT	CSAITGAGGAEAFF
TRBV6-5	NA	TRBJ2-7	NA	TGTGCCAGCAGTTACCAGGAGGGTGACGAGCAGTACTTC	CASSYQEGDEQYF
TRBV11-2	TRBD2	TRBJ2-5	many	TGTGCCAGCAGCTTATTCGGCCTAGCGGGAGGGGAAGAGACCCAGTACTTC	CASSLFGLAGGEETQYF
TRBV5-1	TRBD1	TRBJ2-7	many	TGCGCCAGCAGACGGACAGGGGGGAGGTACGAGCAGTACTTC	CASRRTGGRYEQYF
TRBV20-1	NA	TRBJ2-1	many	TGCAGTGCTTCTTTGACTGGTTTAGAGCAGTTCTTC	CSASLTGLEQFF
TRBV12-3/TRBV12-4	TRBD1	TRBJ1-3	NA	TGTGGGAAAGGGACAGTTCCTGGAAACACCATATATTTT	CGKGTVPGNTIYF
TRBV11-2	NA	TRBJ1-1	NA	TGTGCCAGCAGCTTAAACAGGGAAGCTTTCTTT	CASSLNREAFF
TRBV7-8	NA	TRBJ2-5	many	TGTGCCAGCAGCTTAGGGGGGTACCAAGAGACCCAGTACTTC	CASSLGGYQETQYF
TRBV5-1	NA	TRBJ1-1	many	TGCGCCAGCAGCTTATACCCCGATCCGGGCACTGAAGCTTTCTTT	CASSLYPDPGTEAFF
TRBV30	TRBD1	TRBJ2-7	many	TGTGCCTGGAGTGTAGGGACAGGTTCCTACGAGCAGTACTTC	CAWSVGTGSYEQYF
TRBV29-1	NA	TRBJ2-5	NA	TGCGGCGTTGAAGGGGACCGGGTCGAGACCCAGTACTTC	CGVEGDRVETQYF
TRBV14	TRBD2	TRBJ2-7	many	TGTGCCAGCAGCCACGGACTAGCGCGAGAGCAGTACTTC	CASSHGLAREQYF
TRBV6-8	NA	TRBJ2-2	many	TGTGCCAGCAGTTACACCCTTCTCCACGGGGAGCTGTTTTTT	CASSYTLLHGELFF
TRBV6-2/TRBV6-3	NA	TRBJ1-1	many	TGTGCCAGCAGCCCCGTCGCGGACGTCACTGAAGCTTTCTTT	CASSPVADVTEAFF
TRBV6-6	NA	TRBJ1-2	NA	TGTGCCGGCAGCCACCCCCAGAACGGAAACTATGGCTACACCTTC	CAGSHPQNGNYGYTF
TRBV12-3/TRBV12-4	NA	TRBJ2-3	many	TGTGCCAGCAGTTTGGCCAGCACAGATACGCAGTATTTT	CASSLASTDTQYF
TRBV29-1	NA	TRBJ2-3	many	TGCAGCGTTGATACTCGGGAGAGGACAGATACGCAGTATTTT	CSVDTRERTDTQYF
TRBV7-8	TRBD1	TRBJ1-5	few	TGTGCCAGCAGCCCCATAGCGGGACAGGGCCTTTATCAGCCCCAGCATTTT	CASSPIAGQGLYQPQHF
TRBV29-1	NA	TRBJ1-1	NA	TGCTGCGTTGACGGCGATGGCACTGAAGCTTTCTTT	CCVDGDGTEAFF
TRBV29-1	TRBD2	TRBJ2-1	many	TGCAGCGTACGACTAGCGAAGCCCAATGAGCAGTTCTTC	CSVRLAKPNEQFF
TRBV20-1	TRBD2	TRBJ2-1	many	TGCAGTTCTTCTAGCGGGAGGTCCTACAATGAGCAGTTCTTC	CSSSSGRSYNEQFF
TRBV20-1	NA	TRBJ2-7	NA	TGCAGTGCTCCAGGGGCGGCCTCCTACGAGCAGTACTTC	CSAPGAASYEQYF
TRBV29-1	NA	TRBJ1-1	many	TGCAGCGGGGGACACACTGAAGCTTTCTTT	CSGGHTEAFF
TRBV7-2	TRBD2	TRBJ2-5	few	TGTGCCAGCAGCGAGGGACTAGCGGGAGGGGTCGGAGAGACCCAGTACTTC	CASSEGLAGGVGETQYF
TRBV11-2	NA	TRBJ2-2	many	TGTGCCAGCAGCTTTGAATTTGTTGCCGGGGAGCTGTTTTTT	CASSFEFVAGELFF
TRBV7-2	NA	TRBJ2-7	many	TGTGCCAGCAGCTTAGCGGGGGCAGACCTCTACGAGCAGTACTTC	CASSLAGADLYEQYF
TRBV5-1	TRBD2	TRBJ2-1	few	TGCGCCAGCAGCTTGAAAAGCGGGACCAATGAGCAGTTCTTC	CASSLKSGTNEQFF
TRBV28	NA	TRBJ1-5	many	TGTGCCAGCAGTTTAGACCCAAATAGCAATCAGCCCCAGCATTTT	CASSLDPNSNQPQHF